This record looks at one T cell receptor beta chain sequence and its context. Its antigen specificity is not known. The data are from a study of CXCR3-negative and CXCR3-positive naive CD8 T cells (dated by TCRdb to between 2019 and 2020). Looking at the study overall: In total, around 140 million TRB reads were obtained, or roughly 1.5 +/- 0.3 million reads per library. Diversity and physicochemical repertoire analyses covered over 10 donors pooled from two independent experiments. The TRBV-TRBJ cluster analysis covered naive subsets from roughly five donors and memory cells from 3 donors.

For each CD8+ T cell subset, flow sorting was done in triplicate, and around 300,000 cells per subset went directly into RLT lysis buffer. To keep memory contaminants out, a stringent definition of naive CD8+ T cells was applied: CD45RO-CCR7+CD27+CD95-. Peripheral blood mononuclear cells were isolated from buffy coats using standard density gradient centrifugation. A FACSAria III was used to flow-sort naive CXCR3-negative and CXCR3-positive CD8+ T cells. An RNeasy Mini Kit was used to extract total RNA from the sorted cells. General conclusions and limits of the study: Because surface CD5, which has been linked to self-reactivity in mice, was comparable between naive subsets, TCR interaction strength was also inferred from TRB CDR3 physicochemical properties. Repertoire diversity was comparably high in both naive subsets but much lower in memory CD8+ T cells. Naive CXCR3-negative and CXCR3-positive cells from the same donor showed similar TRBV-TRBJ usage, whereas memory cells showed distinct patterns. Because CXCR3 expression was partially decreased after cryopreservation, freshly isolated PBMCs were used for most assays. TRB CDR3s from CXCR3-positive naive cells showed higher hydrophobicity (lower Kidera factor 4), lower energy, and higher strength and volume indices than CXCR3-negative naive cells.

The CDR3 has 13 amino acids, counting the end cysteine and phenylalanine. Only the protein is available. CDR1 and CDR2 were assigned from the germline V gene (reference sequence) as SEHNR and FQNEAQ. Sequenced using a NextSeq 550. The Human TCR Profiling Kit (MiLaboratory) was used to prepare UMI-labeled 5' RACE TRB cDNA libraries. cDNA synthesis used the entire amount of extracted RNA, and PCR amplification then used the entire amount of cDNA produced. The libraries were made side by side, with each library going through the same number of PCR cycles. Processing in the source paper ran as follows. With a requirement of at least two reads per UMI, MIGEC and MiXCR extracted about 56,000 +/- 9,600 unique UMI-labeled TRB cDNA molecules per library. On average, each library contained approximately 40,000 +/- 10,000 functional in-frame TRB CDR3 nucleotide clonotypes without stop codons. After each sample was downsampled to 5000 UMI-labeled TRB molecules, VDJtools was used to calculate diversity metrics such as normalized Shannon-Wiener and Chao1. Clonotype-size-weighted physicochemical properties of the central five CDR3 residues (interaction energy, strength, volume and Kidera factor 4) were computed in VDJtools. TCRdb reprocessed the reads, and each CDR3 protein sequence is entered once, without DNA. The V and J calls here are based on TCRdb, not the publication. The table for this sample shows some 50,000 distinct CDR3 sequences. The ten largest clones take up roughly 1.6% of the sample.

This clonotype originated in a human donor in good health. Some clones in this sample may be carry-over from other donors' samples. The V and J segments used are TRBV7-9 and TRBJ1-2; TCRdb's D call of TRBD1 is untestable without DNA. Material for sequencing was naive CXCR3- CD8+ T cells from blood. The sample's cell subset or site label is to be understood as: CD45RO-CCR7+CD27+CD95- naive CD8+ T cells lacking CXCR3 (TNR3-). This receptor carries the CDR3 CASSSDSNYGYTF.